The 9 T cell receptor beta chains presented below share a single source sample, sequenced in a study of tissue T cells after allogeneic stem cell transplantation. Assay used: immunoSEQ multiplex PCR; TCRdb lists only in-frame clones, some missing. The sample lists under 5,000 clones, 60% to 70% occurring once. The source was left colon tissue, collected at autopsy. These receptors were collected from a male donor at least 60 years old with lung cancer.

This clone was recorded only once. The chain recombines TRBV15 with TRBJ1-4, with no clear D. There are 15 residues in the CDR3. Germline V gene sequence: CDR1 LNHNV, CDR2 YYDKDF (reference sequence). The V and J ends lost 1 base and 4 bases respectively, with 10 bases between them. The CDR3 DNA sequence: TGTGCCACCAGCAGAGCGGAGGGATTTAATGAAAAACTGTTTTTT. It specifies CATSRAEGFNEKLFF.

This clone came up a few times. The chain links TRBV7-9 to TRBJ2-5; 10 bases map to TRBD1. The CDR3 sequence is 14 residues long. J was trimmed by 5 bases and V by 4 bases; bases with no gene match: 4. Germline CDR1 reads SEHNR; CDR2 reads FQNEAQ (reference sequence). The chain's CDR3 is CASSSTGGDETQYF. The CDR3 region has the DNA TGTGCCAGCAGCTCGACAGGGGGCGATGAGACCCAGTACTTC. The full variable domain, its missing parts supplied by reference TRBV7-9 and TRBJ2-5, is DTGVSQNPRHKITKRGQNVTFRCDPISEHNRLYWYRQTLGQGPEFLTYFQNEAQLEKSRLLSDRFSAERPKGSFSTLEIQRTEQGDSAMYLCASSSTGGDETQYFGPGTRLLVL.

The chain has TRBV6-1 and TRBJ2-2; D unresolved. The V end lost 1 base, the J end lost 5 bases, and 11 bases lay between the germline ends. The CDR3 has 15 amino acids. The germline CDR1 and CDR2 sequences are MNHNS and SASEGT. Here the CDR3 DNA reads TGTGCCAGCAGTGAAGGCCGCGAGACGACCGGGGAGCTGTTTTTT. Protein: CASSEGRETTGELFF.

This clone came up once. The CDR3: CASSPPGFYNSPLHF. CDR3 sequence (DNA): TGTGCCAGCTCACCACCGGGTTTCTATAATTCACCCCTCCACTTT. The V call is TRBV18, the J call TRBJ1-6; D not certain. This CDR3 comprises 15 residues. The germline V gene encodes CDR1 KGHSH and CDR2 LQKENI. V dropped 0 bases and J dropped 3 bases, with 6 bases sitting between them.

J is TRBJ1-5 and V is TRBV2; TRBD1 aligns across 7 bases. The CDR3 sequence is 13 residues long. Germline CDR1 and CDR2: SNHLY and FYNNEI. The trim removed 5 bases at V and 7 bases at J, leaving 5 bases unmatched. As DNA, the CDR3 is TGTGCCAGCAGTAACAGGGGAGGCCAGCCCCAGCATTTT. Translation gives CASSNRGGQPQHF.

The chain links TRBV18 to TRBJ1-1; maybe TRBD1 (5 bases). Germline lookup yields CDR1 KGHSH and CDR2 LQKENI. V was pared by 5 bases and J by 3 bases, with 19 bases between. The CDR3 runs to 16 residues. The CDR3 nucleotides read TGTGCCAGCTCAAAGCAGCGGGGGTCCCCGGACACTGAAGCTTTCTTT. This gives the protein CASSKQRGSPDTEAFF. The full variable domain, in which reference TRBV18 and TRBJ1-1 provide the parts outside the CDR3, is NAGVMQNPRHLVRRRGQEARLRCSPMKGHSHVYWYRQLPEEGLKFMVYLQKENIIDESGMPKERFSAEFPKEGPSILRIQQVVRGDSAAYFCASSKQRGSPDTEAFFGQGTRLTVV.

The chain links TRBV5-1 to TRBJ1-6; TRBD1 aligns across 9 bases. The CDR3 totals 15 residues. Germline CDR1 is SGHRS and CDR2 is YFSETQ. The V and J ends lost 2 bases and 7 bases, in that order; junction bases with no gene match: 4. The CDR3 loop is CASSLTGTGNSPLHF. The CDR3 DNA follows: TGCGCCAGCAGCTTAACCGGGACAGGGAATTCACCCCTCCACTTT.

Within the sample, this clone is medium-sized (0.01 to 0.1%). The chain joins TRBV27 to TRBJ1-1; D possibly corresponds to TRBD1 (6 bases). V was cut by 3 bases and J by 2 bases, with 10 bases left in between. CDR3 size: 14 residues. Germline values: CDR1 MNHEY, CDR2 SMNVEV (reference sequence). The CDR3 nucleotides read TGTGCCAGCAGTTTTCACAGGGCTAACACTGAAGCTTTCTTT. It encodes CASSFHRANTEAFF.

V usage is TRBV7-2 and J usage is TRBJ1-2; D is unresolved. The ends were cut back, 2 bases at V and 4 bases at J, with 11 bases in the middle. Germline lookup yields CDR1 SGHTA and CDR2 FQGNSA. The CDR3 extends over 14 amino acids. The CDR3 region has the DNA TGTGCCAGCAGCTTATTCGGGCAGCTCTATGGCTACACCTTC. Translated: CASSLFGQLYGYTF.